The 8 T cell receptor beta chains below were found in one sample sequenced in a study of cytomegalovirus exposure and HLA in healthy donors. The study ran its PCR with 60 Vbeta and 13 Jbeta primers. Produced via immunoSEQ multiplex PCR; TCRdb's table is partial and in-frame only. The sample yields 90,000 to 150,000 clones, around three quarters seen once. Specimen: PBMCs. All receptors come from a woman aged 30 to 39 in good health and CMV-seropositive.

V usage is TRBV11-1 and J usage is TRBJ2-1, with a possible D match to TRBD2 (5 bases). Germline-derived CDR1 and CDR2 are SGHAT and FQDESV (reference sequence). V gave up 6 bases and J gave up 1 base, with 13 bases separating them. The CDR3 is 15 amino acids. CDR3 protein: CASRALSGSYNEQFF. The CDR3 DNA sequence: TGTGCCAGCAGGGCTTTGAGCGGATCCTACAATGAGCAGTTCTTC.

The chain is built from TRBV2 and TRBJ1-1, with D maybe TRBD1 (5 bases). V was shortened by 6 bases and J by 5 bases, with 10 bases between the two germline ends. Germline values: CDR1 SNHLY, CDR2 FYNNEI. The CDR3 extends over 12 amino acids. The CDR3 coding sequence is TGTGCCAGCAGGTCCGGGGGGACTGAAGCTTTCTTT. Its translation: CASRSGGTEAFF.

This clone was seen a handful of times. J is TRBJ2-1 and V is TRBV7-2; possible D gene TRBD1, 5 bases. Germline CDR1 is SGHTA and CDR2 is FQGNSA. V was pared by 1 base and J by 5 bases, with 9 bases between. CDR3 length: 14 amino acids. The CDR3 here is CASSLEQDNNEQFF. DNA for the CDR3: TGTGCCAGCAGCTTAGAACAGGACAACAATGAGCAGTTCTTC.

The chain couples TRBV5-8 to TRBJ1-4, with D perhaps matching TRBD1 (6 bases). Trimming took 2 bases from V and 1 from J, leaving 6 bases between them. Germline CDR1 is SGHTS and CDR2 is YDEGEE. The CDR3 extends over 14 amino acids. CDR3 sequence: CASSLGGTNEKLFF. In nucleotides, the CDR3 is TGTGCCAGCAGCTTAGGGGGAACTAATGAAAAACTGTTTTTT.

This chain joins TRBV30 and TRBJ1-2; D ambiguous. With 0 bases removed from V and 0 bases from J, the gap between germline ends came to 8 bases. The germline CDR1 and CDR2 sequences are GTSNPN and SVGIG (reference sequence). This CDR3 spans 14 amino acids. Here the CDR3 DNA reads TGTGCCTGGAGTGTACAAGGAGCTAACTATGGCTACACCTTC. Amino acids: CAWSVQGANYGYTF.

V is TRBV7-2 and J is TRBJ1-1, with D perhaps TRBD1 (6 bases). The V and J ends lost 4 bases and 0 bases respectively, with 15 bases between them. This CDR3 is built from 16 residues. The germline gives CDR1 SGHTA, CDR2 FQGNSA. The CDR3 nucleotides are TGTGCCAGCAGCTCCCGGTGGACAGACTTGAACACTGAAGCTTTCTTT. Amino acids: CASSSRWTDLNTEAFF.

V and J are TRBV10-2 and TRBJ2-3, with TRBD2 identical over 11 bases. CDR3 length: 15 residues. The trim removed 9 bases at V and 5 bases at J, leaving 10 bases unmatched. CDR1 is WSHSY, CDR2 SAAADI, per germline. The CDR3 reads CASSSGGAGRDTQYF. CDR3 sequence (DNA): TGCGCCAGTAGTAGCGGGGGGGCCGGTCGAGATACGCAGTATTTT.

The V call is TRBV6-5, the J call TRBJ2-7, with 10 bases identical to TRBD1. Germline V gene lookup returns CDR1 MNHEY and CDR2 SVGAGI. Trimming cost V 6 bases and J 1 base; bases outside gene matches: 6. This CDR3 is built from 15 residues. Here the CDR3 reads CASRLPGQGSYEQYF. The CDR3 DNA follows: TGTGCCAGCAGACTCCCGGGACAGGGGTCCTACGAGCAGTACTTC.